This is a list of T cell receptor beta chains from one sample in a study of T-cell reconstitution after alpha-beta-depleted transplantation in children. TCRdb passed the PCR reads through MiXCR, listing each CDR3 protein once. The sample includes 300,000 to 400,000 distinct CDR3 sequences, roughly 16% seen only once; the top ten take about 41%. The sequenced sample was PBMCs, mostly from graft donor cells, obtained 360 days after TCRalphabeta/CD19-depleted stem cell transplant. The receptors come from a male patient aged 2-10 years who had a stem cell transplant for acute lymphoblastic leukemia, so the T cells may come from the graft donor. Both conserved end residues are part of each CDR3. The order of the fields is V gene, J gene, D gene, clone size, CDR3 protein, CDR3 DNA. The D gene is left open where the match is weak. Clone size is given for some rows only: seen once, a few or many times, or a class if the clone is expanded.

>TRBV28|TRBJ2-2|-|few
CASSSYRGLGNTGELFF
TGTGCCAGCAGTTCGTATCGGGGACTGGGAAACACCGGGGAGCTGTTTTTT
>TRBV7-8|TRBJ2-5|TRBD2|-
CASSPGLAGGKETQYF
TGTGCCAGCAGCCCGGGACTAGCGGGAGGGAAGGAGACCCAGTACTTC
>TRBV20-1|TRBJ2-5|-|few
CSAVPLGQTQYF
TGCAGTGCTGTTCCGCTAGGGCAGACCCAGTACTTC
>TRBV4-2|TRBJ2-3|-|few
CASSQNGRDQYF
TGTGCCAGCAGCCAAAATGGGCGGGATCAGTATTTT
>TRBV5-1|TRBJ1-4|-|-
CASSLALGGGEKLFF
TGCGCCAGCAGCTTGGCCTTAGGTGGCGGTGAAAAACTGTTTTTT
>TRBV10-3|TRBJ1-1|TRBD1|-
CAISESGTGGVPNTEAFF
TGTGCCATCAGTGAGTCCGGGACAGGGGGCGTTCCGAACACTGAAGCTTTCTTT
>TRBV29-1|TRBJ2-7|TRBD1|many
CSVLGQGSYEQYF
TGCAGCGTCCTCGGACAGGGGAGTTACGAGCAGTACTTC
>TRBV12-3/TRBV12-4|TRBJ2-5|TRBD2|many
CASSGTSGRRWQETQYF
TGTGCCAGCAGCGGGACTAGCGGGAGGAGATGGCAAGAGACCCAGTACTTC
>TRBV4-3|TRBJ2-1|TRBD2|-
CASSHKLAGVGNEQFF
TGCGCCAGCAGCCACAAACTAGCGGGAGTTGGGAATGAGCAGTTCTTC
>TRBV27|TRBJ1-2|-|few
CASSSSTWGSYGYTF
-
>TRBV6-1|TRBJ1-5|-|-
CASSAREGQPQHF
TGTGCCAGCAGTGCCAGGGAGGGTCAGCCCCAGCATTTT
>TRBV25-1|TRBJ1-2|TRBD1|-
CASSEWGGQGDYGYTF
TGTGCCAGCAGTGAATGGGGAGGACAGGGAGACTATGGCTACACCTTC
>TRBV5-1|TRBJ1-1|TRBD1|many
CASSSGWDSDTEAFF
TGCGCCAGCAGCTCCGGCTGGGACAGCGACACTGAAGCTTTCTTT
>TRBV4-3|TRBJ2-7|-|few
CASSQGFSYEQYF
TGCGCCAGCAGCCAAGGGTTCTCCTACGAGCAGTACTTC
>TRBV4-1|TRBJ1-2|-|-
CASSQVGSGWGYTF
TGCGCCAGCAGCCAAGTAGGGTCAGGGTGGGGCTACACCTTC
>TRBV27|TRBJ2-2|-|few
CASSLLSGTGELFF
TGTGCCAGCAGTTTATTGTCGGGGACCGGGGAGCTGTTTTTT
>TRBV20-1|TRBJ2-1|TRBD2|-
CSARYPAGVRENEQFF
TGCAGTGCTAGATATCCAGCGGGAGTGAGGGAGAATGAGCAGTTCTTC
>TRBV5-1|TRBJ2-2|-|-
CASSLGQRYTGELFF
TGCGCCAGCAGCCTGGGTCAAAGGTACACCGGGGAGCTGTTTTTT
>TRBV10-3|TRBJ2-1|TRBD2|-
CAISESLIAGSYNEQFF
TGTGCCATCAGTGAGTCGCTAATAGCGGGGTCCTACAATGAGCAGTTCTTC
>TRBV12-3/TRBV12-4|TRBJ2-7|-|-
CASSSTLRAGPSYEQYF
TGTGCCAGCAGTTCAACGCTCAGGGCAGGGCCATCCTACGAGCAGTACTTC
>TRBV28|TRBJ2-3|-|-
CASIHGGQSTDTQYF
TGTGCCAGCATCCACGGGGGACAGAGCACAGATACGCAGTATTTT
>TRBV7-3|TRBJ2-2|-|few
CASSQGGKLENTGELFF
TGTGCCAGCAGCCAAGGGGGTAAACTGGAGAACACCGGGGAGCTGTTTTTT
>TRBV28|TRBJ2-7|-|many
CASSFLMQSQQYF
TGTGCCAGCAGTTTCCTCATGCAGTCCCAGCAGTACTTC